This T cell receptor (beta chain) comes out of a study of blood T cell repertoires in COVID-19. Overall study context: Specimens from acute and convalescent COVID-19 originated in the United States, Italy and Spain.

Repertoires were generated with immunoSEQ multiplex PCR, while TCRdb's copy carries only in-frame clones and drops some. Of 25,000 to 35,000 clones listed, 90% are singletons. The J segment lost 5 bases and the V segment lost 1 base, leaving 8 bases of the junction unmatched. The germline gives CDR1 SGHRS, CDR2 YFSETQ. This CDR3 spans 16 amino acids. The sample taken for sequencing was peripheral blood. The TCR sequence derives from a human donor in a cohort sampled during active COVID-19. V gene TRBV5-1 combines with J gene TRBJ2-5; the match to TRBD2 covers 10 bases. CDR3 sequence: CASSLLSGRGQETQYF. CDR3 bases: TGCGCCAGCAGCTTGTTGAGCGGGAGGGGACAGGAGACCCAGTACTTC.